The sequence of this T cell receptor (beta chain) was determined in a study of OX40 agonist ivuxolimab in advanced cancers. Overall study: Three patients, one with hepatocellular carcinoma and two with cutaneous melanoma, achieved partial responses. Findings and limits, study-wide: Clonal expansion among partial responders at 0.1-3.0 mg/kg ranked near the lowest. Which antigen the expanded peripheral T cells recognized is unknown.

The count of this clone is one. Its specificity is not known. TCRdb keeps only in-frame clones here, not all; method: immunoSEQ multiplex PCR. This table holds roughly 70,000 clones, approximately 85% found once. Germline CDR1 and CDR2: SGHNT and YYREEE (reference sequence). The CDR3 has 18 amino acids. The V and J ends lost 3 bases and 2 bases, in that order; junction bases with no gene match: 10. The clonotype was recovered from an adult with an advanced solid tumor such as melanoma, head and neck, liver or kidney cancer. The chain couples TRBV5-4 to TRBJ2-3, with 12 bases lining up with TRBD2. This sample comprised CD4+ or CD8+ T cells sorted from blood, obtained in a trial of the OX40 agonist ivuxolimab. The CDR3 spells CASSSSPTSGGTTDTQYF. In nucleotides, the CDR3 is TGTGCCAGCAGCTCTTCACCTACTAGCGGGGGGACCACAGATACGCAGTATTTT.